A single sample gave rise to the 26 T cell receptor beta chains below, sequenced in a study of T cells after yellow fever vaccination. TCRdb reprocessed the 5' RACE reads with MiXCR, giving one entry per CDR3 protein. The sample records almost 600,000 distinct CDR3 sequences, less than 15% being singletons. The sample was PBMCs, taken on the day of the yellow fever booster vaccination. These receptor sequences come from a man in his thirties or forties who received the YFV17D yellow fever vaccine.

J is TRBJ2-1 and V is TRBV4-1, with 7 bases aligning to TRBD2. Unmatched junction bases numbered 8, after V lost 0 bases and J lost 9 bases. The CDR3 sequence is 15 residues long. CDR1 and CDR2 from the germline V gene are MGHRA and YSYEKL. In DNA, the CDR3 is TGCGCCAGCAGCCAAGAATCGGCGGGAGTAGGTGAGCAGTTCTTC. Amino acids: CASSQESAGVGEQFF.

The genes are TRBV3-1 and TRBJ1-6, with a weak D call TRBD1 (6 bases). CDR3 size: 14 residues. Germline-derived CDR1 and CDR2 are LGHDT and YNNKEL (reference sequence). Trimming left V 2 bases short and J 5 bases short, with 7 bases between. The CDR3 DNA reads as TGTGCCAGCAGCCAACCAGGGGATAATTCACCCCTCCACTTT. Protein sequence: CASSQPGDNSPLHF.

This clonotype was found a few times. The chain has TRBV6-1 and TRBJ2-2, with 7 bases aligning to TRBD2. V lost 6 bases to trimming and J lost 6 bases; unmatched junction nucleotides: 7. Germline V CDR1 and CDR2: MNHNS, SASEGT. The CDR3 spans 14 residues. CDR3 sequence: CASRAAGISGELFF. CDR3 coding DNA: TGTGCCAGCAGGGCAGCGGGAATCTCCGGGGAGCTGTTTTTT.

In this sample, this clonotype turned up a few times. V is TRBV20-1 and J is TRBJ2-4; TRBD1 aligns across 9 bases. V was clipped by 6 bases and J by 8 bases; unmatched bases: 20. The CDR3 spans 17 residues. Germline CDR1 is DFQATT and CDR2 is SNEGSKA (reference sequence). In nucleotides, the CDR3 is TGCAGTGCCACCCCCGGGACAGGGAATCATATCGGTGACATTCAGTACTTC. Amino acids: CSATPGTGNHIGDIQYF.

The chain links TRBV11-3 to TRBJ2-1, with D perhaps matching TRBD1 (5 bases). Trimming stripped 0 bases from V and 8 bases from J, with 8 bases between. The CDR3 runs 13 residues. Germline CDR1 SGHNT, CDR2 YENEEA. The DNA of the CDR3 is TGTGCCAGCAGCTTAGAGGACACCCATGAGCAGTTCTTC. This gives the protein CASSLEDTHEQFF.

The V call is TRBV7-8, the J call TRBJ2-5, with TRBD1 matching over 8 bases. The CDR3 contains 14 residues. Germline CDR1 and CDR2: SGHVS and FQNEAQ. J lost 4 bases, V lost 0 bases, and 1 base had no gene match. CDR3 in DNA: TGTGCCAGCAGCTTAGCGACAGGGGCAGAGACCCAGTACTTC. This encodes CASSLATGAETQYF. Drawing the rest from reference TRBV7-8 and TRBJ2-5, the complete variable domain is GAGVSQSPRYKVAKRGQDVALRCDPISGHVSLFWYQQALGQGPEFLTYFQNEAQLDKSGLPSDRFFAERPEGSVSTLKIQRTQQEDSAVYLCASSLATGAETQYFGPGTRLLVL.

There are a few counts of this clonotype. V usage is TRBV27 and J usage is TRBJ2-3; unclear D gene. Germline loops: CDR1 MNHEY, CDR2 SMNVEV (reference sequence). V was clipped by 6 bases and J by 6 bases, with 16 bases between them. The CDR3 runs 14 residues. The CDR3: CASRTSGRGDTQYF. In DNA form, the CDR3 reads TGTGCCAGCAGAACCTCAGGACGAGGCGATACGCAGTATTTT.

This clonotype was observed a handful of times. The gene calls are TRBV20-1 and TRBJ2-7; 8 bases agree with TRBD2. The germline V gene encodes CDR1 DFQATT and CDR2 SNEGSKA (reference sequence). This CDR3 spans 13 amino acids. Losses at the gene ends were 2 bases for V and 7 bases for J; bases not matched to a gene: 7. The chain's CDR3 is CSARYSGTGEQYF. The DNA for the CDR3 is TGCAGTGCTAGATATAGCGGGACGGGTGAGCAGTACTTC.

The chain couples TRBV18 to TRBJ2-5; D unresolved. The CDR3 is 15 amino acids. The germline gives CDR1 KGHSH, CDR2 LQKENI. The V end was cut by 2 bases, the J end by 4 bases, with 14 bases between. The CDR3 nucleotides read TGTGCCAGCTCACCAGTTCTGAGGCGCGCAGAGACCCAGTACTTC. It translates to CASSPVLRRAETQYF. The full variable domain, its missing parts supplied by reference TRBV18 and TRBJ2-5, is NAGVMQNPRHLVRRRGQEARLRCSPMKGHSHVYWYRQLPEEGLKFMVYLQKENIIDESGMPKERFSAEFPKEGPSILRIQQVVRGDSAAYFCASSPVLRRAETQYFGPGTRLLVL.

The J gene is TRBJ2-7, the V gene TRBV5-1; 7 positions match TRBD2. V lost 1 base to trimming and J lost 2 bases; unmatched junction nucleotides: 3. Germline CDR1 and CDR2: SGHRS and YFSETQ. The CDR3 is 14 residues long. The CDR3 reads CASSLLGLTYEQYF. The DNA for the CDR3 is TGCGCCAGCAGCTTGCTGGGACTAACCTACGAGCAGTACTTC. Drawing the rest from reference TRBV5-1 and TRBJ2-7, the complete variable domain is KAGVTQTPRYLIKTRGQQVTLSCSPISGHRSVSWYQQTPGQGLQFLFEYFSETQRNKGNFPGRFSGRQFSNSRSEMNVSTLELGDSALYLCASSLLGLTYEQYFGPGTRLTVT.

The chain uses TRBV20-1 and TRBJ2-5, with D maybe TRBD1 (6 bases). The germline gives CDR1 DFQATT, CDR2 SNEGSKA (reference sequence). V lost 7 bases and J 7 bases, leaving 13 bases between the germline ends. The CDR3 length is 11 residues. CDR3 loop: CSVRLGATQYF. The CDR3 region has the DNA TGCAGTGTTCGCTTGGGGGCGACCCAGTACTTC.

This clonotype was seen a handful of times. V and J are TRBV7-2 and TRBJ1-4, with 7 bases that match TRBD1. This CDR3 is built from 15 residues. The germline CDR1 and CDR2 sequences are SGHTA and FQGNSA. V was clipped by 1 base and J by 8 bases; unmatched bases: 7. The CDR3: CASSLGQGVGEKLFF. CDR3 DNA: TGTGCCAGCAGCTTAGGGCAGGGGGTGGGGGAAAAACTGTTTTTT.

This clonotype was recorded at least ten times. The rearrangement uses TRBV20-1 and TRBJ2-1, with 8 bases identical to TRBD2. The CDR3 has 16 amino acids. V was pared by 3 bases and J by 1 base, with 8 bases of the junction left unmatched. Germline loops: CDR1 DFQATT, CDR2 SNEGSKA (reference sequence). CDR3 in amino acids: CSASTKGGRSYNEQFF. CDR3 in DNA: TGCAGTGCTAGCACGAAAGGCGGGAGGTCCTACAATGAGCAGTTCTTC.

The V call is TRBV27, the J call TRBJ2-7; D is tentatively TRBD1 or TRBD2 (5 bases each). Trimming pared 0 bases from V and 5 bases from J, leaving 14 bases between. CDR1 and CDR2 from the germline V gene are MNHEY and SMNVEV (reference sequence). The CDR3 runs to 15 residues. CDR3 region: CASSLSGVVTHEQYF. DNA of the CDR3: TGTGCCAGCAGTTTATCGGGGGTGGTTACCCACGAGCAGTACTTC.

This clonotype was observed a few times. The V call is TRBV7-9, the J call TRBJ2-7; TRBD1 matches at 9 bases. The CDR3 sequence is 15 residues long. Germline trimming cut 5 bases from V and 7 bases from J; bases unmatched to any gene: 12. CDR1 SEHNR and CDR2 FQNEAQ come from the germline V gene (reference sequence). CDR3 residues: CASSPRGTGPLEQYF. CDR3 nucleotide sequence: TGTGCCAGCAGCCCGAGGGGGACAGGGCCCCTGGAGCAGTACTTC. Based on the CDR3 plus reference TRBV7-9 and TRBJ2-7, the full variable domain is DTGVSQNPRHKITKRGQNVTFRCDPISEHNRLYWYRQTLGQGPEFLTYFQNEAQLEKSRLLSDRFSAERPKGSFSTLEIQRTEQGDSAMYLCASSPRGTGPLEQYFGPGTRLTVT.

This clonotype was seen ten or more times. The chain combines TRBV7-2 with TRBJ2-5, with D tentatively TRBD1 (6 bases). V gave up 4 bases and J gave up 5 bases, with 11 bases separating them. Per germline, CDR1 SGHTA and CDR2 FQGNSA. The CDR3 length is 13 residues. The CDR3 nucleotides read TGTGCCAGCAGCTCGTCAGGGGTTGAGACCCAGTACTTC. Protein product: CASSSSGVETQYF.

This clonotype was seen ten or more times. The V call is TRBV29-1, the J call TRBJ1-2; D is possibly TRBD1 (6 bases). This CDR3 is built from 13 residues. V lost 7 bases and J 8 bases, leaving 20 bases between the germline ends. In germline, CDR1 is SQVTM, CDR2 ANQGSEA. The CDR3 loop reads CSARLDRMEGYTF. The CDR3 DNA follows: TGCAGCGCGAGACTCGACAGGATGGAAGGCTACACCTTC.

Only a few counts were recorded for this clonotype. The V gene is TRBV20-1, the J gene TRBJ2-1; no reliable D call. Germline CDR1 and CDR2: DFQATT and SNEGSKA (reference sequence). The CDR3 covers 10 residues. V lost 6 bases, J lost 10 bases, and 10 bases lay in between. The CDR3 DNA follows: TGCAGTGCGTCAAGCAGGGAGCAGTTCTTC. Its translation: CSASSREQFF.

This clonotype appeared a few times. V is TRBV19 and J is TRBJ1-5; tentative D call: TRBD1 (6 bases). The ends were cut back, 7 bases at V and 6 bases at J, with 19 bases in the middle. The CDR3 totals 15 residues. From germline, CDR1 is LNHDA and CDR2 SQIVND (reference sequence). The CDR3 reads CASTTGTGYGQPQHF. CDR3 in DNA: TGTGCCAGTACTACAGGAACAGGGTACGGTCAGCCCCAGCATTTT.

The sample holds a few counts of this clonotype. J is TRBJ2-1 and V is TRBV6-2 or TRBV6-3; D may correspond to TRBD1 or TRBD2 (5 bases each). V was trimmed by 0 bases and J by 1 base, leaving 25 bases between them. The length of the CDR3 is 21 residues. The germline V gene encodes CDR1 MNHEY and CDR2 SVGEGT. The CDR3 nucleotides read TGTGCCAGCAGTTACTCGAAAGGGGAAAGGTTTAGGCAGCGGTCCTACAATGAGCAGTTCTTC. Its protein product is CASSYSKGERFRQRSYNEQFF.

V is TRBV20-1 and J is TRBJ1-5, with D perhaps TRBD1 (5 bases). V was clipped by 6 bases and J by 4 bases, with 19 bases between them. CDR3 size: 15 residues. Germline V gene data show CDR1 as DFQATT and CDR2 as SNEGSKA (reference sequence). In DNA, the CDR3 is TGCAGTGCGACTCAAGGACAAGGGGATAATCAGCCCCAGCATTTT. This encodes CSATQGQGDNQPQHF.

The gene calls are TRBV20-1 and TRBJ2-3, with D unclear. V lost 1 base and J lost 2, with 19 bases in between. This CDR3 region has 17 residues. Germline V gene data show CDR1 as DFQATT and CDR2 as SNEGSKA (reference sequence). CDR3 region: CSARGLLVAGYTDTQYF. In nucleotides, the CDR3 is TGCAGTGCTAGAGGCCTCTTGGTAGCCGGATACACAGATACGCAGTATTTT.

This clonotype was observed a handful of times. This sequence joins TRBV7-8 and TRBJ2-3, with TRBD2 matching over 8 bases. Germline V gives CDR1 SGHVS, CDR2 FQNEAQ. Trimming removed 5 bases from V and 7 bases from J; junction bases left unmatched: 14. The CDR3 totals 16 residues. CDR3 sequence (DNA): TGTGCCAGCAGCCCCCCCTTCCGGGAGGGGACACATACGCAGTATTTT. The encoded protein is CASSPPFREGTHTQYF.

This clonotype was recorded at least ten times. J is TRBJ2-3 and V is TRBV6-5; maybe TRBD1 (5 bases). CDR3 size: 15 residues. Deletions cut 2 bases from V and 2 bases from J, with 11 bases between. Germline CDR1 is MNHEY and CDR2 is SVGAGI. The CDR3 here is CASSYPGPNTDTQYF. CDR3 nucleotides: TGTGCCAGCAGTTACCCAGGGCCCAACACAGATACGCAGTATTTT.

A few counts support this clonotype. The J gene is TRBJ2-7, the V gene TRBV12-3 or TRBV12-4, with D maybe TRBD1 (6 bases). The length of the CDR3 is 14 residues. V lost 7 bases and J 3 bases, leaving 16 bases between the germline ends. The CDR3 region is CASNGRGRGYEQYF. CDR3 nucleotides: TGTGCCAGCAATGGCAGGGGCAGAGGCTACGAGCAGTACTTC.

This clonotype has just a few counts. The chain links TRBV2 to TRBJ1-1; D might be TRBD1 (5 bases). Germline loops: CDR1 SNHLY, CDR2 FYNNEI. Trimming pared 6 bases from V and 5 bases from J, leaving 16 bases between. The CDR3 loop spans 14 amino acids. CDR3 DNA: TGTGCCAGCAGCAGCGAGGTGGGGGGGACTGAAGCTTTCTTT. Translation: CASSSEVGGTEAFF.